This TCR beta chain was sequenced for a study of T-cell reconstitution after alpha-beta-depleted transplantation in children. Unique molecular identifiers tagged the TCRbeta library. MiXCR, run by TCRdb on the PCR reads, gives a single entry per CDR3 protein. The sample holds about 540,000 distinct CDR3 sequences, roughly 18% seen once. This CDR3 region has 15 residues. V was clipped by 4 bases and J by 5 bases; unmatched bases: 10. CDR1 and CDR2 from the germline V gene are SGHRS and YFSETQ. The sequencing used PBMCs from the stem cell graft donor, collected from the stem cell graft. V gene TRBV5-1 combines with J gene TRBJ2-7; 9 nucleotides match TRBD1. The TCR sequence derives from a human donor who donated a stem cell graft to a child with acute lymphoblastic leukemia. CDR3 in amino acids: CASSVGQGDYHEQYF. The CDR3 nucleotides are TGCGCCAGCAGCGTGGGACAGGGAGACTACCACGAGCAGTACTTC.